The TCR beta chain under discussion was sequenced for a study of identical twins (dated by TCRdb to the mid-2010s). Looking at the study overall: The study deep-sequenced TCR alpha and beta repertoires from monozygotic twins, unrelated adults of various ages and cord blood to test whether fetal clonotypes persist. To rule out contamination, the twin experiments were replicated at different times with different library preparation protocols.

V and J are truncated by 7 bases and 7 bases respectively, leaving an intervening sequence of 11 bases. From the cysteine up to the phenylalanine, the CDR3 has a length of 13 residues. Only CDR3 DNA remains: 39 bases, in frame from the first base. Only healthy Caucasian donors were included. Three pairs of female monozygotic twins, all aged 18 to 29 years, were included in the twin cohort. CD4+ and CD8+ T cell populations were isolated with positive isolation kits from Invitrogen. This clonotype was observed many times. The clone's antigen remains unknown. No clone much larger than this one lies a single base away; base qualities are absent. The full study reports these points: Recombination models systematically underestimated out-of-frame TCR alpha sharing in monozygotic twins but agreed with sharing between unrelated individuals. Conclusions relied on cross-sectional statistical analysis, since the same donors could not be followed over many years. Abundant cord blood beta clonotypes carried fewer insertions; young adult naive repertoires showed a weaker similar trend, while memory repertoires showed none. The excess sharing between twins in beta out-of-frame sequences was weaker because fewer shared sequences reduced the signal-to-noise ratio. Zero-insertion analyses could be partly confounded by invariant T cells such as MAIT and iNKT, though diverse VJ usage argued against such confounding for most clonotypes. Compared with coincidental sharing between unrelated individuals, out-of-frame TCR alpha sequences shared between twins had an excess of sequences with low generation probability.

Libraries were prepared through 5' RACE. The reads were generated on an Illumina HiSeq 2000. Template switching introduced a universal primer binding site; the final cDNA contained a unique molecular identifier, enabling accurate counting of TCR cDNA molecules. Specific primers in the conserved constant-segment region were used to synthesize first-strand cDNA for TCR alpha and beta chains. To control for contamination, every cDNA library was double barcoded, receiving both a SMART-Mk sample barcode and Illumina barcodes. TruSeq adapter sequences along with Illumina sample barcodes were introduced in two successive PCR steps. Sequencing of the TCR alpha and beta cDNA libraries was done on the Illumina HiSeq platform using custom primers. The study's processing was this. Raw reads were processed with MiGEC to extract unique molecular identifiers, and MiXCR was used to determine CDR3 positions. For each individual, recombination models were inferred using an EM algorithm with the repgenHMM and IGoR tools. Shared clonotypes were analyzed with the tcR package in R, and sharing was normalized by the product of cloneset sizes. Out-of-frame nonproductive sequences were analyzed to study raw recombination free of thymic and clonal selection effects. The public reads were quality trimmed at Q25 with fastp and then assembled into clones with MiXCR by TCRdb, keeping productive beta chains. Every CDR3 protein is listed once, alongside the most common genes and DNA of its rows. TCRdb's processing, not the authors' own work, is the source of the V and J calls. The sample records 500,000 to 650,000 distinct CDR3 sequences, around 20% of which are singletons. In total, the top ten clones hold around 0.47% of the sample.

This sample also appeared in a second study, on yellow fever vaccine responses in identical twins. The second study also describes: According to the authors, in identical twins the way T cells responded to vaccination appeared partly convergent and partly personalized. The study precisely tracked vaccine-responding T cell clones in identical twins.

In this chain, TRBV12-3 or TRBV12-4 is recombined with TRBJ1-6; no D gene is confidently identified. This sequence was found in a woman between 18 and 29 years old in good health. Source material: CD4+ T cells sorted from blood. The CDR3 amino acid sequence is: CASNLGANSPLHF. The base sequence is TGTGCCAGCAACTTAGGAGCCAATTCACCCCTCCACTTT.